One and the same sample provided the 27 T cell receptor beta chains below, sequenced in a study of monozygotic twins with inflammatory bowel disease. With the 5' RACE reads reprocessed, TCRdb shows one record per CDR3 protein and no DNA. The table for this sample gives some 440,000 distinct CDR3 sequences. What was sequenced was blood. The receptors come from a human donor with ulcerative colitis or Crohn's disease, or a healthy co-twin of an affected twin (not recorded which).

The chain couples TRBV11-2 to TRBJ2-7. The CDR3 covers 16 residues. Looked up from germline, CDR1 is SGHAT and CDR2 is FQNNGV. The CDR3: CASSLDRTQSSYEQYF.

This rearrangement joins TRBV6-1 to TRBJ2-3; TCRdb lists TRBD1, though no DNA is available to test this call. This CDR3 has 16 amino acids. Germline CDR1 is MNHNS and CDR2 is SASEGT. CDR3 loop: CASRKIGTGSTDTQYF.

This sequence joins TRBV18 and TRBJ2-2. The CDR3 length is 13 residues. Germline-derived CDR1 and CDR2 are KGHSH and LQKENI. Here the CDR3 reads CASSPVNTGELFF.

V is TRBV3-1 and J is TRBJ2-2; checking the TCRdb D call of TRBD1 is not possible without DNA. The germline gives CDR1 LGHDT, CDR2 YNNKEL (reference sequence). The CDR3 has 19 residues. CDR3 sequence: CASSQHGASAGGNTGELFF.

V is TRBV29-1 and J is TRBJ1-1. This CDR3 is 12 amino acids long. Germline-derived CDR1 and CDR2 are SQVTM and ANQGSEA. The chain's CDR3 is CSAVVGYTEAFF.

The V and J genes are TRBV24-1 and TRBJ2-2; TCRdb designates TRBD1, a call that cannot be tested without DNA. Per germline, CDR1 KGHDR and CDR2 SFDVKD. The CDR3 extends over 16 amino acids. CDR3 protein: CATSDPGTGKTGELFF.

The V and J genes are TRBV24-1 and TRBJ2-1; TCRdb designates TRBD1, a call that cannot be tested without DNA. Germline V gene lookup returns CDR1 KGHDR and CDR2 SFDVKD. The CDR3 loop spans 15 amino acids. This CDR3 reads CATSDLAGGSGEQFF.

The V call is TRBV15, the J call TRBJ2-7; the TRBD1 assignment by TCRdb is unverifiable without DNA. Germline CDR1 and CDR2: LNHNV and YYDKDF (reference sequence). The CDR3 contains 14 residues. The CDR3 here is CATSREPGAIEQYF.

The chain is built from TRBV9 and TRBJ2-2. Germline values: CDR1 SGDLS, CDR2 YYNGEE. This CDR3 is 14 amino acids long. The CDR3 sequence is CASSSTILTGELFF.

The genes are TRBV24-1 and TRBJ2-3; with no DNA, the TCRdb D assignment of TRBD2 cannot be verified. The CDR3 is 15 amino acids. CDR1 and CDR2 from the germline V gene are KGHDR and SFDVKD. This CDR3 is CATSGGAKPTDTQYF.

The chain links TRBV30 to TRBJ2-7; the D call from TCRdb, TRBD1, cannot be confirmed without DNA. The CDR3 runs to 13 residues. CDR1 and CDR2 from the germline V gene are GTSNPN and SVGIG (reference sequence). The chain's CDR3 is CAWSRDRTYEQYF. Full variable domain (remainder filled in from reference TRBV30 and TRBJ2-7): SQTIHQWPATLVQPVGSPLSLECTVEGTSNPNLYWYRQAAGRGLQLLFYSVGIGQISSEVPQNLSASRPQDRQFILSSKKLLLSDSGFYLCAWSRDRTYEQYFGPGTRLTVT.

This rearrangement joins TRBV18 to TRBJ1-5; TCRdb's D call, TRBD1, is unchecked because there is no DNA. CDR3 length: 15 residues. CDR1 and CDR2 from the germline V gene are KGHSH and LQKENI. The CDR3: CASSPPGGSGQPQHF. Complete variable domain (other parts from reference TRBV18 and TRBJ1-5): NAGVMQNPRHLVRRRGQEARLRCSPMKGHSHVYWYRQLPEEGLKFMVYLQKENIIDESGMPKERFSAEFPKEGPSILRIQQVVRGDSAAYFCASSPPGGSGQPQHFGDGTRLSIL.

This rearrangement joins TRBV11-2 to TRBJ2-3; TCRdb calls TRBD1, which cannot be checked without DNA. The V gene's germline CDR1 is SGHAT and CDR2 FQNNGV. The CDR3 spans 18 residues. CDR3 in amino acids: CASSLRGGDRDFTDTQYF.

The chain has TRBV5-1 and TRBJ2-4; TCRdb names TRBD1, which stays unverified in the absence of DNA. The CDR3 is 18 amino acids. CDR1 is SGHRS, CDR2 YFSETQ, per germline. The chain's CDR3 is CASSPGRDVGVGANIQYF.

This CDR3 is CASSIDGANTEAFF. The chain joins TRBV11-3 to TRBJ1-1. The CDR3 extends over 14 amino acids. Germline V CDR1 and CDR2: SGHNT, YENEEA.

The J gene is TRBJ1-1, the V gene TRBV7-9. CDR1 is SEHNR, CDR2 FQNEAQ, per germline (reference sequence). There are 12 residues in the CDR3. The CDR3 region is CASSLEYTEAFF.

V gene TRBV6-5 combines with J gene TRBJ1-2; TCRdb proposes TRBD1, but this gene call is untestable without DNA. Germline lookup yields CDR1 MNHEY and CDR2 SVGAGI. This CDR3 contains 16 residues. The CDR3 spells CASSYRTGLANYGYTF.

The rearrangement joins TRBV6-1 to TRBJ1-1; TCRdb's D call, TRBD1, is unchecked because there is no DNA. The germline V gene has CDR1 MNHNS and CDR2 SASEGT. The CDR3 consists of 15 residues. CDR3 amino acids: CASSDLTGGDTEAFF.

The chain employs TRBV6-2 or TRBV6-3 and TRBJ2-7; with no DNA, the TCRdb D assignment of TRBD1 cannot be verified. CDR3 length: 12 residues. Germline assignment: CDR1 MNHEY and CDR2 SVGEGT. CDR3 sequence: CASGPQGGEQYF.

This sequence joins TRBV5-1 and TRBJ1-2; TCRdb gives TRBD1 as the D gene, but with no DNA this cannot be confirmed. Germline V lookup: CDR1 SGHRS, CDR2 YFSETQ. The length of the CDR3 is 15 residues. This CDR3 is CASSPGSANPYGYTF. Full variable domain (outside the CDR3, taken from reference TRBV5-1 and TRBJ1-2): KAGVTQTPRYLIKTRGQQVTLSCSPISGHRSVSWYQQTPGQGLQFLFEYFSETQRNKGNFPGRFSGRQFSNSRSEMNVSTLELGDSALYLCASSPGSANPYGYTFGSGTRLTVV.

This sequence joins TRBV7-9 and TRBJ1-1; the TCRdb call, TRBD1, lacks DNA for checking. Germline V lookup: CDR1 SEHNR, CDR2 FQNEAQ (reference sequence). The CDR3 covers 15 residues. CDR3: CASSSNRGSDTEAFF.

The chain carries TRBV23-1 and TRBJ2-5; TCRdb names TRBD1, which stays unverified in the absence of DNA. TRBV23-1 is sorted into the ORF group, with uncertain function. This CDR3 contains 12 residues. The CDR3 here is CALSAEKETQYF.

This rearrangement joins TRBV2 to TRBJ2-1; TCRdb's D call of TRBD2 is untestable without DNA. This CDR3 is built from 15 residues. From germline, CDR1 is SNHLY and CDR2 FYNNEI. The CDR3 reads CASNQRASSYNEQFF.

The rearrangement links TRBV7-9 to TRBJ1-2. Germline V gene lookup returns CDR1 SEHNR and CDR2 FQNEAQ (reference sequence). CDR3 length equals 16 residues. CDR3: CASSSNGALNEEGYTF. Full variable domain (outside the CDR3, taken from reference TRBV7-9 and TRBJ1-2): DTGVSQNPRHKITKRGQNVTFRCDPISEHNRLYWYRQTLGQGPEFLTYFQNEAQLEKSRLLSDRFSAERPKGSFSTLEIQRTEQGDSAMYLCASSSNGALNEEGYTFGSGTRLTVV.

The CDR3 loop is CSARLLSPEAFF. The J gene is TRBJ1-1, the V gene TRBV20-1. This CDR3 comprises 12 residues. CDR1 and CDR2 (germline): DFQATT, SNEGSKA (reference sequence).

The chain employs TRBV28 and TRBJ2-7; there is no DNA to check the TCRdb D call of TRBD1. Germline CDR1 and CDR2: MDHEN and SYDVKM. The CDR3 consists of 14 residues. CDR3 region: CASSPTGSVDEQYF.

This chain joins TRBV18 and TRBJ1-1. The CDR3 runs to 14 residues. CDR1 KGHSH and CDR2 LQKENI come from the germline V gene. CDR3 protein: CASSRTAGGSEAFF.